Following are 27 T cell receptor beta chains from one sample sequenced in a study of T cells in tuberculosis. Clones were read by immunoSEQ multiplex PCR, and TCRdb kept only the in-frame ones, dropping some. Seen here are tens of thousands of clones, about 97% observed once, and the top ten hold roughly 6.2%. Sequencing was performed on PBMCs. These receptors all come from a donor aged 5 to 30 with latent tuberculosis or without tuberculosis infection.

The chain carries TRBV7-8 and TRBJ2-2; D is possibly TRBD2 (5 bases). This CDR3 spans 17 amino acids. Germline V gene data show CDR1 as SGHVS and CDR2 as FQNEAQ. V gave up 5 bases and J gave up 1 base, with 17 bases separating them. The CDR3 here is CASSIYGVRLNTGELFF. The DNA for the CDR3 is TGTGCCAGCAGCATTTACGGGGTTCGGTTGAACACCGGGGAGCTGTTTTTT.

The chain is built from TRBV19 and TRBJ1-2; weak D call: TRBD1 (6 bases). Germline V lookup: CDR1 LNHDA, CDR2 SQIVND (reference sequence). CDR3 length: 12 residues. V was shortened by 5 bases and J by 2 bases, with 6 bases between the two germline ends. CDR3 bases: TGTGCCAGTAGTGACAGGAACTATGGCTACACCTTC. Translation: CASSDRNYGYTF. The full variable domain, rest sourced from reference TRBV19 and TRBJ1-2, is DGGITQSPKYLFRKEGQNVTLSCEQNLNHDAMYWYRQDPGQGLRLIYYSQIVNDFQKGDIAEGYSVSREKKESFPLTVTSAQKNPTAFYLCASSDRNYGYTFGSGTRLTVV.

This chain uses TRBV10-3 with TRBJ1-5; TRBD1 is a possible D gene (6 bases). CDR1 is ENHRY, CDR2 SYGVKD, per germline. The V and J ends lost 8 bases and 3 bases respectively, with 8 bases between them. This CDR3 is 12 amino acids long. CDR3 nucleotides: TGTGCCATCGGACAGAACAATCAGCCCCAGCATTTT. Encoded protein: CAIGQNNQPQHF.

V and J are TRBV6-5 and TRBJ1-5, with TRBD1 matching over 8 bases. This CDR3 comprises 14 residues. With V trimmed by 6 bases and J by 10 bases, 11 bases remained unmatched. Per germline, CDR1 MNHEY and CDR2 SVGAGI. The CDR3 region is CASRPQGARVPQHF. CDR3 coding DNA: TGTGCCAGCAGGCCCCAGGGGGCGAGGGTCCCCCAGCATTTT.

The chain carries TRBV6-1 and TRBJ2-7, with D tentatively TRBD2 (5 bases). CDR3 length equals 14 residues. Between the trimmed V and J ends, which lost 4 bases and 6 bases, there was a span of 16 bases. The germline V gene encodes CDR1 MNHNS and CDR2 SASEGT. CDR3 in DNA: TGTGCCAGCAGTGTTAGAGGACTTGGTAGCGAGCAGTACTTC. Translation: CASSVRGLGSEQYF.

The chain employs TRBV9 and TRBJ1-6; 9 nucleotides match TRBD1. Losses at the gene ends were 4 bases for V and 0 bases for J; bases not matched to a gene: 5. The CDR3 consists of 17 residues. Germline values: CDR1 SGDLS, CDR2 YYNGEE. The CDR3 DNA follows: TGTGCCAGCAGCCCCGACAGGGGGAGCTCCTATAATTCACCCCTCCACTTT. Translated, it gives CASSPDRGSSYNSPLHF. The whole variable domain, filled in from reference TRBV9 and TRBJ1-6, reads DSGVTQTPKHLITATGQRVTLRCSPRSGDLSVYWYQQSLDQGLQFLIQYYNGEERAKGNILERFSAQQFPDLHSELNLSSLELGDSALYFCASSPDRGSSYNSPLHFGNGTRLTVT.

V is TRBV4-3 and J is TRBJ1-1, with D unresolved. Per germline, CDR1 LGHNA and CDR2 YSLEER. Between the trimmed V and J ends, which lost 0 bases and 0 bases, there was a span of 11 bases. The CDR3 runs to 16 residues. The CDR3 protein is CASSQDRAGLNTEAFF. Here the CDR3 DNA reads TGCGCCAGCAGCCAAGATCGGGCGGGGTTGAACACTGAAGCTTTCTTT.

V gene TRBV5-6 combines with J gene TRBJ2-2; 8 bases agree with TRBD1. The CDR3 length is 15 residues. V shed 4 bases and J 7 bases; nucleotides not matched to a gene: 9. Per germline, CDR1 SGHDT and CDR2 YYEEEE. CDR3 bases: TGTGCCAGCAGCCCAACAGGACAGGGCGACGGGGAGCTGTTTTTT. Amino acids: CASSPTGQGDGELFF.

As DNA, the CDR3 is TGTGCCAGTAGTATAGGTTTGGGGGGTCACTACGAGCAGTACTTC. Its protein is CASSIGLGGHYEQYF. This chain joins TRBV19 and TRBJ2-7; tentatively, D is TRBD2 (6 bases). V shed 1 base and J shed 3 bases, with 13 bases lying between them. This CDR3 is 15 amino acids long. Germline loops: CDR1 LNHDA, CDR2 SQIVND (reference sequence).

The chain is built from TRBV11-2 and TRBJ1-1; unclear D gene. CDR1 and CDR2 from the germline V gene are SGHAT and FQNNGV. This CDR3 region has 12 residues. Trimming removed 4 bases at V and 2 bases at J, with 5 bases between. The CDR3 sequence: CASSSVNTEAFF. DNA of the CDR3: TGTGCCAGCAGCTCAGTCAACACTGAAGCTTTCTTT. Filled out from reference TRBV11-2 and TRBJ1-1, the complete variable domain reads EAGVAQSPRYKIIEKRQSVAFWCNPISGHATLYWYQQILGQGPKLLIQFQNNGVVDDSQLPKDRFSAERLKGVDSTLKIQPAKLEDSAVYLCASSSVNTEAFFGQGTRLTVV.

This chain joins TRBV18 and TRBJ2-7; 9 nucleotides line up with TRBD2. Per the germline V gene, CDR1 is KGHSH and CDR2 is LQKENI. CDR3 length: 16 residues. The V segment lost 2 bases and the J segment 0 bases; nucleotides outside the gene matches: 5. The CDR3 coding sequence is TGTGCCAGCTCACCAACGGTAGCGGGGGTCTCCTACGAGCAGTACTTC. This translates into CASSPTVAGVSYEQYF.

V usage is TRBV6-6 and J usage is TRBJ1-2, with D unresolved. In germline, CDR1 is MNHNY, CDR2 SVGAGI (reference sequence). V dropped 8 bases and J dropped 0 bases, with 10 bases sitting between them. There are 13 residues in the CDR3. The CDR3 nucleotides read TGTGCCAGCCGGGGAGACCCTAACTATGGCTACACCTTC. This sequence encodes CASRGDPNYGYTF.

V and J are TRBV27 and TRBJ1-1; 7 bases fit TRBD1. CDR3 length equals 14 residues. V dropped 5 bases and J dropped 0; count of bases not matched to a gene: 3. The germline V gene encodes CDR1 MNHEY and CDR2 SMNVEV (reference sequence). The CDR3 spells CASSRQGLNTEAFF. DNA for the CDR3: TGTGCCAGCAGTAGACAGGGTCTGAACACTGAAGCTTTCTTT.

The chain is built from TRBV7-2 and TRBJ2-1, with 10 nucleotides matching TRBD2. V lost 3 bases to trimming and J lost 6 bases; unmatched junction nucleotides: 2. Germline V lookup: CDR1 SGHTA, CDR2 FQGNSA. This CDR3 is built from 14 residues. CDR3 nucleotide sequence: TGTGCCAGCAGCTTTAGCGGGAGGATCAATGAGCAGTTCTTC. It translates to CASSFSGRINEQFF.

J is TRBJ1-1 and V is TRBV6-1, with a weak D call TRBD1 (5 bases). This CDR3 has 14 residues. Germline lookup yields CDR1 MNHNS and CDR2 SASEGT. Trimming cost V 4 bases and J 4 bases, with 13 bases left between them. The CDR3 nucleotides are TGTGCCAGCAGTGGGGGCAGGGTGGGCACTGAAGCTTTCTTT. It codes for CASSGGRVGTEAFF.

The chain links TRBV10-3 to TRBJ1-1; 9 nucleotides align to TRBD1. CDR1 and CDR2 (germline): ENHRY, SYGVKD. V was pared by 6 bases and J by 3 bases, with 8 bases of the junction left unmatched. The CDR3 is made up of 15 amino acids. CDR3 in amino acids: CAIRAGTGTYTEAFF. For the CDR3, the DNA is TGTGCCATCAGAGCCGGGACAGGGACCTACACTGAAGCTTTCTTT.

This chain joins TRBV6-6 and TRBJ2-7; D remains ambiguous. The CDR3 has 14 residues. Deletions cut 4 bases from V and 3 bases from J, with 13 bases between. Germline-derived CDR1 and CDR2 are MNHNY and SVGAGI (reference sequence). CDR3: CASSSTGSVYEQYF. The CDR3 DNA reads TGTGCCAGCAGTTCAACGGGTTCAGTCTACGAGCAGTACTTC.

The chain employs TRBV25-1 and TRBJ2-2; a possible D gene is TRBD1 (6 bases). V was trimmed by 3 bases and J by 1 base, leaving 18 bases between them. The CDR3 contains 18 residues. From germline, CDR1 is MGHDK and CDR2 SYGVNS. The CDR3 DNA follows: TGTGCCAGCAGTGACGCTTTCTCCGACAGGCAGAACACCGGGGAGCTGTTTTTT. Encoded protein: CASSDAFSDRQNTGELFF.

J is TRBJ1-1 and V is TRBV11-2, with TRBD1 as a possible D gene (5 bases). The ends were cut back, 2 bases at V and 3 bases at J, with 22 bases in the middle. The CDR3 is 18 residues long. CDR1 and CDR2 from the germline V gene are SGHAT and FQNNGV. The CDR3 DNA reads TGTGCCAGCAGCTTACCCCATCCGGGTCGAAGGGGCTACACTGAAGCTTTCTTT. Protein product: CASSLPHPGRRGYTEAFF.

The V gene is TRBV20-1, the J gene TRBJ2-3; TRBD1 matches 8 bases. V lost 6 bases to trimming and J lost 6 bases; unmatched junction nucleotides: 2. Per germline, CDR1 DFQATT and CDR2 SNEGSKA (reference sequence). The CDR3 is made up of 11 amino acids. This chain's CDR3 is CSATGADTQYF. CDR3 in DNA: TGCAGTGCGACAGGGGCGGATACGCAGTATTTT.

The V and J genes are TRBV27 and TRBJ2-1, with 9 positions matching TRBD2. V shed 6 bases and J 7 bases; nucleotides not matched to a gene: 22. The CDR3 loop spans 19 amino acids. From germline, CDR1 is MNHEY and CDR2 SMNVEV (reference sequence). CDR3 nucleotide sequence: TGTGCCAGCAGCACTTCGGGGGGGATTAGCGGGAGTGTAAGAAATGAGCAGTTCTTC. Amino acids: CASSTSGGISGSVRNEQFF.

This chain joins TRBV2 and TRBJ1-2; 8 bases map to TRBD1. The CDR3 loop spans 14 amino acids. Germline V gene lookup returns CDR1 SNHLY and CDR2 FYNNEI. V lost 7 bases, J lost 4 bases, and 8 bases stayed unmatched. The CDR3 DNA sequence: TGTGCCAGCACCGCCGTGCAGGGGGCCTATGGCTACACCTTC. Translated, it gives CASTAVQGAYGYTF.

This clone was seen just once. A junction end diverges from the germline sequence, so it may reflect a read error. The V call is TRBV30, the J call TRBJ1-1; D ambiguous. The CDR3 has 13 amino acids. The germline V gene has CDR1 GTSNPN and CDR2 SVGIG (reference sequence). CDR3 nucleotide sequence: TGTGCCTGGAGGTCCAGTGAGTGGACTGAAGCCTTCTTT. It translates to CAWRSSEWTEAFF.

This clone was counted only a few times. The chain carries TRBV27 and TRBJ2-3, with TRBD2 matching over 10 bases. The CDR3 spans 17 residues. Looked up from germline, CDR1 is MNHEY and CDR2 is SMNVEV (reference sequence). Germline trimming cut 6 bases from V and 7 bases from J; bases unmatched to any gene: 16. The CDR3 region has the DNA TGTGCCAGCAGCTTACCAGAACTAGCGGGGCTCGGGTATACGCAGTATTTT. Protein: CASSLPELAGLGYTQYF.

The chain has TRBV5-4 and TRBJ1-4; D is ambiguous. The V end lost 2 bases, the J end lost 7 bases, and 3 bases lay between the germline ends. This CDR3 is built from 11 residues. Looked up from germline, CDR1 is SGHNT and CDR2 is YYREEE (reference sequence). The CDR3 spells CASSFGEKLFF. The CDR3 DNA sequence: TGTGCCAGCAGCTTCGGTGAAAAACTGTTTTTT.

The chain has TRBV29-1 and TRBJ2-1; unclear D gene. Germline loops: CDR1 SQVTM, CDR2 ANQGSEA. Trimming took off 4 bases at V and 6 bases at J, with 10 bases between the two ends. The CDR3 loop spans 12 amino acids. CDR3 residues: CSVVRKANEQFF. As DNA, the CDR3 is TGCAGCGTTGTGCGGAAGGCCAATGAGCAGTTCTTC.

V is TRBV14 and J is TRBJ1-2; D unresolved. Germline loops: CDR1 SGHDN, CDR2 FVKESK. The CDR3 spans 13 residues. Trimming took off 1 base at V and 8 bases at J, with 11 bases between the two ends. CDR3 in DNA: TGTGCCAGCAGCCAAGTCTTCCACGCGGGCTACACCTTC. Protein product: CASSQVFHAGYTF.